The present entry profiles one T cell receptor beta chain with its context. Its antigen is as yet unknown. This entry is derived from a study of OX40 agonist ivuxolimab in advanced cancers. Study at large: The patients' treatment was ivuxolimab, an agonistic anti-OX40 (CD134) antibody. Anti-PD-1, anti-PD-L1 or anti-CTLA-4 therapy given earlier was allowed, and around 40% had some. Study outcomes and limitations: Also present in some nonresponders was a low level of normalized T-cell clonal expansion.

Profiling relied on immunoSEQ multiplex PCR, and the TCRdb table lists in-frame clones only, not all of them. The sample lists fewer than 65,000 clones, roughly 88% occurring once. This receptor was identified in an adult with an advanced solid tumor such as melanoma, head and neck, liver or kidney cancer. Sequences were derived from CD4+ or CD8+ T cells sorted from blood, sampled in a trial of the OX40 agonist ivuxolimab.

Here the CDR3 reads CASSLGLAHTSDTQYF. The CDR3 region has the DNA TGTGCCAGCAGTTTAGGTCTAGCCCACACATCGGATACGCAGTATTTT. The chain employs TRBV28 and TRBJ2-3; possible D gene TRBD2, 5 bases. Per germline, CDR1 MDHEN and CDR2 SYDVKM. CDR3 length equals 16 residues. V was cut by 2 bases and J by 6 bases, with 18 bases left in between.